This T cell receptor (beta chain) comes out of a study of blood T cell repertoires in COVID-19. Sequencing was performed with immunoSEQ multiplex PCR; in TCRdb, only in-frame clones are kept and a portion is missing. The sample lists 65,000 or so clones, more than 75% occurring once. This clone was found a few times. The sequence came from a woman in her 70s with acute or convalescent COVID-19. The sample comprised peripheral blood.

CDR3 sequence (DNA): TGTGCCAGCAGCTCCGACGGGTACCAAGAGACCCAGTACTTC. Translated: CASSSDGYQETQYF. This chain links TRBV7-9 with TRBJ2-5; D is uncertain. Germline CDR1 SEHNR, CDR2 FQNEAQ (reference sequence). The CDR3 is 14 amino acids. V dropped 4 bases and J dropped 0 bases, with 9 bases sitting between them.